This record covers a single T cell receptor beta chain. This CDR3 spans 13 amino acids. After removal of 6 bases from V and 4 bases from J, the junction contained 5 bases not matched to a gene. Germline CDR1 LNHDA, CDR2 SQIVND (reference sequence). This entry is derived from a study of blood T cell repertoires in COVID-19. The table came from immunoSEQ multiplex PCR; TCRdb's copy has only in-frame clones and leaves some out. The profile shows around 95,000 clones, approximately 90% of them singletons. This chain uses TRBV19 with TRBJ1-2; 7 nucleotides agree with TRBD1. The receptor was isolated from a man in his forties or fifties with acute or convalescent COVID-19. Sequenced input: peripheral blood. CDR3 sequence (DNA): TGTGCCAGTAGCCTGGACAGGTCCTATGGCTACACCTTC. Residues: CASSLDRSYGYTF.